This T cell receptor beta chain was sequenced in a study of blood T cell repertoires in COVID-19. Method: immunoSEQ multiplex PCR; TCRdb's copy keeps in-frame clones and lacks some. The profile covers 200,000 to 250,000 clones, with 88% appearing a single time and roughly 3.7% taken by the ten largest. Germline V gene sequence: CDR1 SEHNR, CDR2 FQNEAQ (reference sequence). This CDR3 spans 15 amino acids. Losses at the gene ends were 5 bases for V and 7 bases for J; bases not matched to a gene: 9. A COVID-19 case was met by exposed participants within 2 weeks before study entry. Sequenced material: PBMCs or T cells enriched from blood (not recorded which). The chain uses TRBV7-9 and TRBJ1-4, with 8 bases lining up with TRBD1. This sequence originates from a woman under 40 who had been exposed to COVID-19. In DNA, the CDR3 is TGTGCCAGCAGCCGCCATGGACAGGGACCTGAAAAACTGTTTTTT. It codes for CASSRHGQGPEKLFF.